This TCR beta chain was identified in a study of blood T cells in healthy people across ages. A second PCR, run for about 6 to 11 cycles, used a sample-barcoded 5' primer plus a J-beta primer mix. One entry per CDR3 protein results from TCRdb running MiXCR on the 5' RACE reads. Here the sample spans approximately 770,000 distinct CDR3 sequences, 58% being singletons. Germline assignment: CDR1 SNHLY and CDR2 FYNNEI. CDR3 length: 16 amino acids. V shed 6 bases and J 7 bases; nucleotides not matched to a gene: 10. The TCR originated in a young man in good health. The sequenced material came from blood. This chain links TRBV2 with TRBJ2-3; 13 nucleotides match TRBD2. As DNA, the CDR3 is TGTGCCAGCAGGGATAAGACTAGCGGGGGGTTATATACGCAGTATTTT. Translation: CASRDKTSGGLYTQYF.